In its sample, the clone carrying this T cell receptor beta chain was seen once. The sample belongs to a study of technical replicates of blood from several donors. CDR3 length: 14 residues. Germline loops: CDR1 SGHAT, CDR2 FQNNGV. V shed 2 bases and J shed 3 bases, with 8 bases lying between them. The repertoire was sequenced with immunoSEQ multiplex PCR; TCRdb's copy has only in-frame clones and lacks some. The sample has 68,000 or so clones, roughly nine tenths seen once; the top ten hold 4.7%. This sequence joins TRBV11-2 and TRBJ2-1, with D possibly being TRBD2 (6 bases). The receptor's source is a human donor in good health. Some clones in this sample may be carry-over from other donors' samples. The sequenced material came from PBMCs. CDR3 sequence: CASSLNSGYNEQFF. CDR3 DNA: TGTGCCAGCAGCTTAAATAGCGGCTACAATGAGCAGTTCTTC.